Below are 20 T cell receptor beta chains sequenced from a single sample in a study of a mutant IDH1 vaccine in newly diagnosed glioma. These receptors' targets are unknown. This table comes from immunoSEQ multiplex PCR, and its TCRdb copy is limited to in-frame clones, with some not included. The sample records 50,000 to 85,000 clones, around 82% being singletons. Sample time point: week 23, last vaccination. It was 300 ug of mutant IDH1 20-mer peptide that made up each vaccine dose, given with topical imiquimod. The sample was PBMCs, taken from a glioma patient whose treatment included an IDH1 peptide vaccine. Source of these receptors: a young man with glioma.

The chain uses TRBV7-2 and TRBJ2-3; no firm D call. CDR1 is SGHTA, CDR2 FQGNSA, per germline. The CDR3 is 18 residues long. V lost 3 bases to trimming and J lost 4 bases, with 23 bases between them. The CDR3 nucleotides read TGTGCCAGCAGCTTGGGTCCAAGCGAGCTTCGGTGGGCAGATACGCAGTATTTT. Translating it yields CASSLGPSELRWADTQYF.

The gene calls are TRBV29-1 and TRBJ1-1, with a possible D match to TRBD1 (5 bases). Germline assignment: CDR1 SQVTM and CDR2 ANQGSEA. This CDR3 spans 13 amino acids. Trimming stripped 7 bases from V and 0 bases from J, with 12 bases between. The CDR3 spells CSGKTGMNTEAFF. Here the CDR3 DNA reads TGCAGCGGGAAAACAGGTATGAACACTGAAGCTTTCTTT.

CDR3 nucleotide sequence: TGTGCCAGTAGTATCCAGGGTTGGATACCCCAGCAGTACTTC. Its translation: CASSIQGWIPQQYF. The genes are TRBV19 and TRBJ2-7, with D possibly being TRBD1 (5 bases). The germline V gene encodes CDR1 LNHDA and CDR2 SQIVND (reference sequence). The CDR3 is 14 amino acids. V lost 3 bases and J lost 8, with 17 bases in between.

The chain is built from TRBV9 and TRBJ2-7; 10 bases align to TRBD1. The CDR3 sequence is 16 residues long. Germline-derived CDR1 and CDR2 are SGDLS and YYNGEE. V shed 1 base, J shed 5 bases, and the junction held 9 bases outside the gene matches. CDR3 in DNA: TGTGCCAGCAGCGTATCAGGGACAGGGGACGTCGACGAGCAGTACTTC. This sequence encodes CASSVSGTGDVDEQYF. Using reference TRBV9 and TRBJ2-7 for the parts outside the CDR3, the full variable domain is DSGVTQTPKHLITATGQRVTLRCSPRSGDLSVYWYQQSLDQGLQFLIQYYNGEERAKGNILERFSAQQFPDLHSELNLSSLELGDSALYFCASSVSGTGDVDEQYFGPGTRLTVT.

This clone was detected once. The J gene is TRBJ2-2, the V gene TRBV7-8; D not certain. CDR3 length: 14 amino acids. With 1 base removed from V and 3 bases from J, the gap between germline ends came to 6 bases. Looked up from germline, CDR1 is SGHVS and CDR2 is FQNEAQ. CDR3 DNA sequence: TGTGCCAGCAGCTTAGTGGGCTACACCGGGGAGCTGTTTTTT. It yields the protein CASSLVGYTGELFF.

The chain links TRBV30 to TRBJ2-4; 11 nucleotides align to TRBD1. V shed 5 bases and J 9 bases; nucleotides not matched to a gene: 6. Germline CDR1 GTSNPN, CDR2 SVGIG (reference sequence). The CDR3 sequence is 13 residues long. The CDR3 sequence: CAWGPGQGGIQYF. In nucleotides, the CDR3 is TGTGCCTGGGGTCCGGGACAGGGGGGCATTCAGTACTTC.

CDR3 in amino acids: CASSGGLAGNYEQYF. CDR3 DNA sequence: TGTGCCAGCAGCGGCGGACTAGCGGGAAACTACGAGCAGTACTTC. V gene TRBV7-6 combines with J gene TRBJ2-7; 12 nucleotides match TRBD2. Trimming at V came to 5 bases and at J to 3 bases, leaving 5 bases not matched to a gene. The length of the CDR3 is 15 residues. Germline lookup yields CDR1 SGHVS and CDR2 FNYEAQ.

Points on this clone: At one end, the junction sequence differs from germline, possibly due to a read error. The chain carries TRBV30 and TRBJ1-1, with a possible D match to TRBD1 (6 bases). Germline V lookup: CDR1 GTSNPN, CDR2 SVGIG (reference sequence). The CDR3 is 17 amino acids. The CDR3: CALSWGPGCMVNTEAFF. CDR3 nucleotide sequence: TGTGCCTTGAGTTGGGGGCCGGGATGCATGGTGAACACTGAAGCTTTCTTT.

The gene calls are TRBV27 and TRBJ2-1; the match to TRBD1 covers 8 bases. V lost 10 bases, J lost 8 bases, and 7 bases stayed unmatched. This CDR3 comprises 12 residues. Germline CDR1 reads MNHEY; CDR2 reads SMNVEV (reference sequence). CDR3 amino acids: CATGTGLHEQFF. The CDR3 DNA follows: TGTGCCACCGGGACAGGCCTTCATGAGCAGTTCTTC.

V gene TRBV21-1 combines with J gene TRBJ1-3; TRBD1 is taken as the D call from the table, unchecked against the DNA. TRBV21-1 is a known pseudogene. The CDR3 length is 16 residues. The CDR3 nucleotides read TGTGCCAGCAGCCCCTGGACAGATCTCTCTGGAAACACCATATATTTT. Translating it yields CASSPWTDLSGNTIYF.

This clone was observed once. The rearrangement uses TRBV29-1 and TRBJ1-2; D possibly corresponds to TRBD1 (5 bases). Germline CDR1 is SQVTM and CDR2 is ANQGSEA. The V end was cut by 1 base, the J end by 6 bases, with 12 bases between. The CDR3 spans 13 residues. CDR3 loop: CSVEVGGVNGYTF. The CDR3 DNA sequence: TGCAGCGTTGAAGTTGGGGGGGTTAATGGCTACACCTTC.

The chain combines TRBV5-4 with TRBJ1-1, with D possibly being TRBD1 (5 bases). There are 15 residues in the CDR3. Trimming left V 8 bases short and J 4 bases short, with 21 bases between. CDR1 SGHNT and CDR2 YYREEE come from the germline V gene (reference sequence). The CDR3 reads CASTTRRVGGTEAFF. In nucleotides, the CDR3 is TGTGCCAGTACCACGCGGAGGGTGGGGGGCACTGAAGCTTTCTTT.

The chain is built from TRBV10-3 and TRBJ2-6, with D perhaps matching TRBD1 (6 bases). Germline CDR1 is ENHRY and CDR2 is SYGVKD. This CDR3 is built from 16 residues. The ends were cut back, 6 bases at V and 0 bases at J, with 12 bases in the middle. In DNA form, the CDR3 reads TGTGCCATCAGCGAGGGGGAAGTCTCTGGGGCCAACGTCCTGACTTTC. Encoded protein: CAISEGEVSGANVLTF.

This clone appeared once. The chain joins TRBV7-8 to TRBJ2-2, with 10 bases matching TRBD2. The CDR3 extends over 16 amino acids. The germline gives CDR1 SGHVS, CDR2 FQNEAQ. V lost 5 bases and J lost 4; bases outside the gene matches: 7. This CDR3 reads CASSRLSSGGTGELFF. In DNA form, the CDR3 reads TGTGCCAGCAGCCGACTATCTAGCGGGGGCACCGGGGAGCTGTTTTTT.

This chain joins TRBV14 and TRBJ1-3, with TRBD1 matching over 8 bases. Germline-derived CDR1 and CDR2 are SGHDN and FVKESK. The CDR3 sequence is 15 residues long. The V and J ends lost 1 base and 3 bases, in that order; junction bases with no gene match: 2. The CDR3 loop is CASSQGGQVGNTIYF. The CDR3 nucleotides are TGTGCCAGCAGCCAAGGGGGACAGGTTGGAAACACCATATATTTT.

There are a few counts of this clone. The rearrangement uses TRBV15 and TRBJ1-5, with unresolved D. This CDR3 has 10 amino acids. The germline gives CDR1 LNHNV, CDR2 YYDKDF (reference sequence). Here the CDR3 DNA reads TGTGGGGCAGGTTATCAGCCCCAGCATTTT. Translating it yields CGAGYQPQHF. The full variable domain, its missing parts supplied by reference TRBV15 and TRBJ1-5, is DAMVIQNPRYQVTQFGKPVTLSCSQTLNHNVMYWYQQKSSQAPKLLFHYYDKDFNNEADTPDNFQSRRPNTSFCFLDIRSPGLGDTAMYLCGAGYQPQHFGDGTRLSIL.

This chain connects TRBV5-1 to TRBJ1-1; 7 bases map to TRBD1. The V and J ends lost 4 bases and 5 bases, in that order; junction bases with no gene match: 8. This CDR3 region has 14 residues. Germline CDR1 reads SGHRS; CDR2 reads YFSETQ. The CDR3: CASSRQGGRTEAFF. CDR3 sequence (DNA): TGCGCCAGCAGCCGACAGGGTGGGAGGACTGAAGCTTTCTTT.

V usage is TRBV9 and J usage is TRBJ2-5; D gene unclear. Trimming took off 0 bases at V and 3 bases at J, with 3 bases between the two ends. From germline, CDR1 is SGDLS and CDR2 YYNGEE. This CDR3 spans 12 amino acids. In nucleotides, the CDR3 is TGTGCCAGCAGCGTAGAAGAAGAGACCCAGTACTTC. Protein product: CASSVEEETQYF. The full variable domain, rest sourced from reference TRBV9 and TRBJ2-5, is DSGVTQTPKHLITATGQRVTLRCSPRSGDLSVYWYQQSLDQGLQFLIQYYNGEERAKGNILERFSAQQFPDLHSELNLSSLELGDSALYFCASSVEEETQYFGPGTRLLVL.

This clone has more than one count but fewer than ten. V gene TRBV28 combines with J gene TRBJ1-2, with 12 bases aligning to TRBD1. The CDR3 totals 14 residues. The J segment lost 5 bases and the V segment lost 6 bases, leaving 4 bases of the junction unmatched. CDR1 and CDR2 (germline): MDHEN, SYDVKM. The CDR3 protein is CASSLGQGAYGYTF. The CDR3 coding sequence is TGTGCCAGCAGCCTGGGACAGGGGGCATATGGCTACACCTTC.

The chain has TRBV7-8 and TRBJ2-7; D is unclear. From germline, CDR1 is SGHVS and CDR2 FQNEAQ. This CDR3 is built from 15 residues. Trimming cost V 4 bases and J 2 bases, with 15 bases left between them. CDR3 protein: CASSSDRKHPYEQYF. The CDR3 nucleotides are TGTGCCAGCAGCTCCGACCGAAAGCACCCCTACGAGCAGTACTTC.